The sample holds one count of the clone carrying this TCR beta chain. Its antigen is currently unknown. Profiled with immunoSEQ multiplex PCR; TCRdb holds only in-frame clones, not every one. The sample has 40,000 or so clones; approximately 80% are singletons. The sample is drawn from a study of a mutant IDH1 vaccine in newly diagnosed glioma. Across the whole study: Averaging around 42 years of age, treated patients were roughly 60% male and approximately 40% female.

Time point of the sample: week 47, end of study. Doses of 300 ug of mutant IDH1 20-mer peptide were given with topical imiquimod. From germline, CDR1 is SNHLY and CDR2 FYNNEI. The CDR3 totals 14 residues. Trimming pared 4 bases from V and 4 bases from J, leaving 11 bases between. This chain links TRBV2 with TRBJ1-5; no clear D gene. This TCR was sampled from a man aged 18 to 29 with glioma. Some clones in this sample may be carry-over from other donors' samples. The source was PBMCs, collected from a glioma patient whose treatment included an IDH1 peptide vaccine. The CDR3 DNA is TGTGCCAGCAGTGGCCACAGAAGAAATCAGCCCCAGCATTTT. Residues: CASSGHRRNQPQHF.